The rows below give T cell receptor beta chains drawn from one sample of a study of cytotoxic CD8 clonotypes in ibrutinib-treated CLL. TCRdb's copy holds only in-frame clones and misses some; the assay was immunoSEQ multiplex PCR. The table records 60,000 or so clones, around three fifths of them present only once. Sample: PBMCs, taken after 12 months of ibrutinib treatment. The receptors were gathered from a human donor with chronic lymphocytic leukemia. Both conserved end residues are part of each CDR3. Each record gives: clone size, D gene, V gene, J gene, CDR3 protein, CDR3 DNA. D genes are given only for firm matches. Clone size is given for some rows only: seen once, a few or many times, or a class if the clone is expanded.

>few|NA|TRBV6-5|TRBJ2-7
CASSYPGTEQYF
TGTGCCAGCAGTTACCCCGGGACCGAGCAGTACTTC
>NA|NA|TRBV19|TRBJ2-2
CASRPQGTGELFF
TGTGCCAGCAGACCACAGGGCACCGGGGAGCTGTTTTTT
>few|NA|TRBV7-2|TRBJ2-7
CASSRFLDEQYF
TGTGCCAGCAGCCGATTCCTTGACGAGCAGTACTTC
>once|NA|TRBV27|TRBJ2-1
CASSFPGEDEQFF
TGTGCCAGCAGTTTCCCCGGGGAGGATGAGCAGTTCTTC
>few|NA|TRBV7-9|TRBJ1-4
CASSLSTGRNEKLFF
TGTGCCAGCAGCTTATCTACAGGGAGGAATGAAAAACTGTTTTTT
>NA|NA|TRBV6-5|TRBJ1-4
CASSYGGTNEKLFF
TGTGCCAGCAGTTACGGCGGCACAAATGAAAAACTGTTTTTT
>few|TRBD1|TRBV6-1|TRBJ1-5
CASSHDRDQPQHF
TGTGCCAGCAGCCATGACAGGGATCAGCCCCAGCATTTT
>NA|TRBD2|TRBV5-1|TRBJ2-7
CASSLAVAGPYEQYF
TGCGCCAGCAGCTTGGCGGTAGCGGGGCCCTACGAGCAGTACTTC
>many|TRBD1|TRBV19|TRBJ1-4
CASSLGQTGVNEKLFF
TGTGCCAGTAGTTTGGGACAGACGGGGGTTAATGAAAAACTGTTTTTT
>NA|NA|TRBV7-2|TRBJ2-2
CASSKSDPGGELFF
TGTGCCAGCAGCAAATCGGACCCAGGCGGGGAGCTGTTTTTT
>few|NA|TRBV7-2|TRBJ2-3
CASSALAQTDTQYF
TGTGCCAGCAGCGCTCTCGCCCAGACAGATACGCAGTATTTT
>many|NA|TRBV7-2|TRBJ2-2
CASRPVTGPRGTGELFF
TGTGCCAGCAGACCCGTAACCGGGCCCAGAGGGACCGGGGAGCTGTTTTTT
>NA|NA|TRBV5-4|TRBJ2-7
CASSIGTTYEQYF
TGTGCCAGCAGCATCGGGACCACTTACGAGCAGTACTTC
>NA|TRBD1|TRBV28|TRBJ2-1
CASRGRTGDYNEQFF
TGTGCCAGCAGGGGCCGGACAGGGGACTACAATGAGCAGTTCTTC
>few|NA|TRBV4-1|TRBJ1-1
CASSQEGSRVVGKTEAFF
TGCGCCAGCAGCCAAGAGGGGTCCAGGGTGGTGGGAAAAACTGAAGCTTTCTTT
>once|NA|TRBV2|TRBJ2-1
CASSEQGLNEQFF
TGTGCCAGCAGTGAACAGGGTCTCAATGAGCAGTTCTTC
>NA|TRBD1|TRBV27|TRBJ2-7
CASTRTGNYEQYF
TGTGCCAGCACACGGACAGGGAACTACGAGCAGTACTTC
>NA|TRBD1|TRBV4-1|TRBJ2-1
CASSQADRERNEQFF
TGCGCCAGCAGCCAAGCGGACAGGGAACGGAATGAGCAGTTCTTC
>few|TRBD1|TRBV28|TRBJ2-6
CASKGASSGANVLTF
TGTGCCAGCAAGGGGGCAAGCTCTGGGGCCAACGTCCTGACTTTC
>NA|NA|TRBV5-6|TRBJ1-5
CASSKRQRNQPQHF
TGTGCCAGCAGCAAAAGACAACGCAATCAGCCCCAGCATTTT
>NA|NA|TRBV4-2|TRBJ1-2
CASSWVGGYTF
TGTGCCAGCAGCTGGGTTGGCGGCTACACCTTC
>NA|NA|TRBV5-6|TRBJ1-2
CASSPGRTYGGYTF
TGTGCCAGCAGCCCGGGGAGGACGTATGGTGGCTACACCTTC